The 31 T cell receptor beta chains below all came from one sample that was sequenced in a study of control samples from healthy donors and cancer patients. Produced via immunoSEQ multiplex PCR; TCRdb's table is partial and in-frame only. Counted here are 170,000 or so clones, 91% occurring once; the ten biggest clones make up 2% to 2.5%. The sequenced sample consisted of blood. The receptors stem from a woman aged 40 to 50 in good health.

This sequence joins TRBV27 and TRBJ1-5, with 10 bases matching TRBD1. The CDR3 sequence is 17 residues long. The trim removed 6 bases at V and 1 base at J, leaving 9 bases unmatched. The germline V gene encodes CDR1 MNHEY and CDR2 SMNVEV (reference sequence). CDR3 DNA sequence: TGTGCCAGCAGATCTGGGGGGGGACAGGGGAGCAATCAGCCCCAGCATTTT. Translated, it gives CASRSGGGQGSNQPQHF.

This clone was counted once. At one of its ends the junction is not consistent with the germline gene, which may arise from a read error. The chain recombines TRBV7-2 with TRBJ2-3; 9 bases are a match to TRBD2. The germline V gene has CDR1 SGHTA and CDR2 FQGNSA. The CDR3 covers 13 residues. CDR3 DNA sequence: TGTGCCAGCAGCTTAGCGCTGAGCGGGGGGCCGCCCTTT. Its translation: CASSLALSGGPPF.

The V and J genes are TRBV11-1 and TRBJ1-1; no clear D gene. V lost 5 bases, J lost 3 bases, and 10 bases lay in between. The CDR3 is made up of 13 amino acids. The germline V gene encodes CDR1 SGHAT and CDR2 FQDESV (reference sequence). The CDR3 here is CASSLGTDTEAFF. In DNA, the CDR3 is TGTGCCAGCAGCCTGGGTACTGACACTGAAGCTTTCTTT. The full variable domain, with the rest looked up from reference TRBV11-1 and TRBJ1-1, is EAEVAQSPRYKITEKSQAVAFWCDPISGHATLYWYRQILGQGPELLVQFQDESVVDDSQLPKDRFSAERLKGVDSTLKIQPAELGDSAMYLCASSLGTDTEAFFGQGTRLTVV.

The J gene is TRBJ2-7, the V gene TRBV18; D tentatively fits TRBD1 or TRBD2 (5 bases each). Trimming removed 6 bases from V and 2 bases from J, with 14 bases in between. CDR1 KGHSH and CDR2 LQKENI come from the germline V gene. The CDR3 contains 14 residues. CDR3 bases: TGTGCCAGCTCTCGGGGCGCATATACCTACGAGCAGTACTTC. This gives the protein CASSRGAYTYEQYF.

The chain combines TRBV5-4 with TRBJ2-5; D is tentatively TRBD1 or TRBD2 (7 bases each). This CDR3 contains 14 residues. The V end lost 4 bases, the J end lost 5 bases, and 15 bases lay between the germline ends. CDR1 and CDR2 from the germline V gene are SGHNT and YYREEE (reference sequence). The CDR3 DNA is TGTGCCAGCAGCACCCGACAGGGAGGGGAGACCCAGTACTTC. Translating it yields CASSTRQGGETQYF.

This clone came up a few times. The CDR3 here is CASRHGQEGYNSPLHF. The CDR3, as DNA: TGTGCAAGTCGTCACGGACAGGAGGGTTATAATTCACCCCTCCACTTT. V gene TRBV12-2 combines with J gene TRBJ1-6; TRBD1, the table's D call, was not compared with the DNA. TRBV12-2 has pseudogene status. CDR3 length: 16 amino acids.

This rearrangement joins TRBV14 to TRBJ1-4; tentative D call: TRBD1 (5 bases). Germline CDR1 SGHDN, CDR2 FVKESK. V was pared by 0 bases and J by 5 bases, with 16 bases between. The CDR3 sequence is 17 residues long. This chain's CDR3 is CASSQDRSGHRNEKLFF. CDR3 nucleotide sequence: TGTGCCAGCAGCCAAGATCGTTCCGGACACCGGAATGAAAAACTGTTTTTT.

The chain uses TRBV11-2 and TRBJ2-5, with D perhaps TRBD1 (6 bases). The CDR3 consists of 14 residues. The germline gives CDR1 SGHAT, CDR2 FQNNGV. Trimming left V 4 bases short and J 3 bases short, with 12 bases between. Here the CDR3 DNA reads TGTGCCAGCAGCTCACGTAACAGGGAAGAGACCCAGTACTTC. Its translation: CASSSRNREETQYF.

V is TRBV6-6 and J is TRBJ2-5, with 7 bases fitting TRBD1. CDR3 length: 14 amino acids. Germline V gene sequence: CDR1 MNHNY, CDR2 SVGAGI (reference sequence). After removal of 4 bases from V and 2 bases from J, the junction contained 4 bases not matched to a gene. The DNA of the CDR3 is TGTGCCAGCAGTTCGGGACAGCTACAAGAGACCCAGTACTTC. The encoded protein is CASSSGQLQETQYF.

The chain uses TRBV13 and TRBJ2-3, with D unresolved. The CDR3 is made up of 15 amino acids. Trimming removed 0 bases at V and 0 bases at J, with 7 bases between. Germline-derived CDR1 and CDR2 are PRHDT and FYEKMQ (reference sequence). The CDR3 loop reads CASSLGWPSTDTQYF. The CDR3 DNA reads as TGTGCCAGCAGCTTAGGATGGCCTAGCACAGATACGCAGTATTTT.

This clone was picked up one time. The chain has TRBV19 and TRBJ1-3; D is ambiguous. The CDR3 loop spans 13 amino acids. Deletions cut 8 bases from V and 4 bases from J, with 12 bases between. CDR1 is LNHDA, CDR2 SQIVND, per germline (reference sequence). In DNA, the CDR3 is TGTGCCAGTCGTCCGGAGTTCGGAAACACCATATATTTT. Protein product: CASRPEFGNTIYF.

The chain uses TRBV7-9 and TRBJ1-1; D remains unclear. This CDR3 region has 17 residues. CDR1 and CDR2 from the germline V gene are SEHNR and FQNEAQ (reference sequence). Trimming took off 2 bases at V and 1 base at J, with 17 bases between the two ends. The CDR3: CASSLSPGEGKNTEAFF. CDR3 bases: TGTGCCAGCAGCTTAAGCCCCGGTGAAGGGAAGAACACTGAAGCTTTCTTT.

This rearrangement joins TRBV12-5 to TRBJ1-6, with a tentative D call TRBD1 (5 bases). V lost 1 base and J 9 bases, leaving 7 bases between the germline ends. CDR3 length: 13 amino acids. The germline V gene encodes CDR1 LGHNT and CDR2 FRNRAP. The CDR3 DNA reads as TGTGCTAGTGGTTTGGCAAGGGGTTCACCCCTCCACTTT. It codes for CASGLARGSPLHF.

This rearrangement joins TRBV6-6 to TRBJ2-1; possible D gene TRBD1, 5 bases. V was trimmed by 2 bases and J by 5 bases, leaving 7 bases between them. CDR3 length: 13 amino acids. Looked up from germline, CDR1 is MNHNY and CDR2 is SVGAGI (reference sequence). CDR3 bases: TGTGCCAGCAGTTACCTAGGGGACAATGAGCAGTTCTTC. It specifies CASSYLGDNEQFF.

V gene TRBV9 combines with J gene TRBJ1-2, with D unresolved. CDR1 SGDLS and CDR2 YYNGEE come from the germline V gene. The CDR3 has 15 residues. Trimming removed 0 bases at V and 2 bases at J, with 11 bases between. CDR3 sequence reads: CASSVASEQNYGYTF. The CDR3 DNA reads TGTGCCAGCAGCGTAGCTTCAGAACAGAACTATGGCTACACCTTC. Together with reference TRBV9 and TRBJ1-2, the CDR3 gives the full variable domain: DSGVTQTPKHLITATGQRVTLRCSPRSGDLSVYWYQQSLDQGLQFLIQYYNGEERAKGNILERFSAQQFPDLHSELNLSSLELGDSALYFCASSVASEQNYGYTFGSGTRLTVV.

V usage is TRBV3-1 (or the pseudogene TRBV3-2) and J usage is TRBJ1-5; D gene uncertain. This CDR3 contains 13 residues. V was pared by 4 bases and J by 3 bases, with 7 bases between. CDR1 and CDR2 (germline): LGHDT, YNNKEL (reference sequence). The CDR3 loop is CASSPRINQPQHF. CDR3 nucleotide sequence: TGTGCCAGCAGCCCTCGGATCAATCAGCCCCAGCATTTT.

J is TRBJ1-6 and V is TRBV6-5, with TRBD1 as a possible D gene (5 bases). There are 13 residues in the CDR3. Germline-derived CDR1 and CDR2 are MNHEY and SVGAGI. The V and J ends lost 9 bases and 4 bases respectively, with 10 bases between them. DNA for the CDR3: TGTGCCAGTCAGGGACCGTATAATTCACCCCTCCACTTT. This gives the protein CASQGPYNSPLHF.

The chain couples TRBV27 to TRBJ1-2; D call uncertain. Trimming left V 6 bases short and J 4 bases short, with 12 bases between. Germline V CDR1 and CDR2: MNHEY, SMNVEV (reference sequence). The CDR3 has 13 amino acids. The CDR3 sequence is CASSRASTYGYTF. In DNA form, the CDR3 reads TGTGCCAGCAGCCGGGCGTCGACCTATGGCTACACCTTC.

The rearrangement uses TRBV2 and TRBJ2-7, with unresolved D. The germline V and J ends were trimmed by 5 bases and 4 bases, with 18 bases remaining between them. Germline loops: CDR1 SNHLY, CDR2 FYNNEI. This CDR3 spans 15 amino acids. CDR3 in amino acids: CASSFPPGSSYEQYF. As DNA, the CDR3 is TGTGCCAGCAGTTTTCCCCCCGGGTCGTCATACGAGCAGTACTTC.

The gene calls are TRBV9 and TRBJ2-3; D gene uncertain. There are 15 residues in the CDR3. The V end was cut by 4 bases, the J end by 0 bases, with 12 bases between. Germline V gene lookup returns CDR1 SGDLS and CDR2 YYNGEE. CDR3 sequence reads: CASSKKTSSTDTQYF. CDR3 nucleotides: TGTGCCAGCAGCAAAAAGACTTCTAGCACAGATACGCAGTATTTT.

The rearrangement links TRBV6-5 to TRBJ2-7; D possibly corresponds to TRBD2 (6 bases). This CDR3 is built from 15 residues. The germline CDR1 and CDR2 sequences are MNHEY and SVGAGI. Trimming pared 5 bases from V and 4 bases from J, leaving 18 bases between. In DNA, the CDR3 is TGTGCCAGCAGTCCGGGACTGCCGGGCAGTTACGAGCAGTACTTC. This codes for CASSPGLPGSYEQYF.

The CDR3 protein is CASSSPWAGELFF. Written as DNA, the CDR3 is TGTGCCAGCAGTTCCCCGTGGGCCGGGGAGCTGTTTTTT. The V call is TRBV2, the J call TRBJ2-2; D gene unclear. The ends were cut back, 5 bases at V and 6 bases at J, with 10 bases in the middle. The CDR3 length is 13 residues. Germline CDR1 SNHLY, CDR2 FYNNEI. The entire variable domain, with the rest obtained from reference TRBV2 and TRBJ2-2, is as follows: EPEVTQTPSHQVTQMGQEVILRCVPISNHLYFYWYRQILGQKVEFLVSFYNNEISEKSEIFDDQFSVERPDGSNFTLKIRSTKLEDSAMYFCASSSPWAGELFFGEGSRLTVL.

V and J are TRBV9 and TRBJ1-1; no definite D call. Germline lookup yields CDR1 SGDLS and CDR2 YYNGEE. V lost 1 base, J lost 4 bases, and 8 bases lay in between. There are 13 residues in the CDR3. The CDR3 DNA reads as TGTGCCAGCAGCGTAATCTCCGGCACTGAAGCTTTCTTT. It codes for CASSVISGTEAFF. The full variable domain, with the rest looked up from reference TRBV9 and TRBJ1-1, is DSGVTQTPKHLITATGQRVTLRCSPRSGDLSVYWYQQSLDQGLQFLIQYYNGEERAKGNILERFSAQQFPDLHSELNLSSLELGDSALYFCASSVISGTEAFFGQGTRLTVV.

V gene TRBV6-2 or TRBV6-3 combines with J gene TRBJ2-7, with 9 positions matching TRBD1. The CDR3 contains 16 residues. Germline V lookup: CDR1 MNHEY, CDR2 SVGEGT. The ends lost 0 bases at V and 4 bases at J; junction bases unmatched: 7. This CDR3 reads CASSYSIGQGNYEQYF. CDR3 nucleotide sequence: TGTGCCAGCAGTTACTCGATTGGACAGGGGAATTACGAGCAGTACTTC.

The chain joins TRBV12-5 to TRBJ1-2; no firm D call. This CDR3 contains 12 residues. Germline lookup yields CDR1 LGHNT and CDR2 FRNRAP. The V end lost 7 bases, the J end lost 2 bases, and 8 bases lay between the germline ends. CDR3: CASVGGNYGYTF. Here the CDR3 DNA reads TGTGCTAGTGTCGGTGGAAACTATGGCTACACCTTC.

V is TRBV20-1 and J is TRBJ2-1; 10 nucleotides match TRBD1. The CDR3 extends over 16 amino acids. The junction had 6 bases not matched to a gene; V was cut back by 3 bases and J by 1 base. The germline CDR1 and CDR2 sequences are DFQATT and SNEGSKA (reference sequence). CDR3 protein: CSASGTGVVSYNEQFF. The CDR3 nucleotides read TGCAGTGCTAGTGGGACAGGGGTAGTATCCTACAATGAGCAGTTCTTC.

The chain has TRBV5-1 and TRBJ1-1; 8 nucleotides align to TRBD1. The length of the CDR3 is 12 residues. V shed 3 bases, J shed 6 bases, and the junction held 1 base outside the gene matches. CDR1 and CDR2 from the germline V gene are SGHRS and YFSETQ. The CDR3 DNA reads TGCGCCAGCAGCTCGACAGGGGCTGAAGCTTTCTTT. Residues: CASSSTGAEAFF.

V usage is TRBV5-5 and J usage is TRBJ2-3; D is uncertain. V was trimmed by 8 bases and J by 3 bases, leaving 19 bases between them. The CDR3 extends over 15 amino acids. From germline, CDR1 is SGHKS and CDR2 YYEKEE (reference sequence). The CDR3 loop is CASTFMDGVTDTQYF. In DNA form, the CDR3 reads TGTGCCAGTACTTTTATGGATGGGGTTACAGATACGCAGTATTTT.

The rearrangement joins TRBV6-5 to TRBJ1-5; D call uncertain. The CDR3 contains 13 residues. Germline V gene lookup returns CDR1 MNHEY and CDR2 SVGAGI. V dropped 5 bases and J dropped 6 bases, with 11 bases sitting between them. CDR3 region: CASSPESTQPQHF. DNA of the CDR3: TGTGCCAGCAGTCCAGAGTCAACTCAGCCCCAGCATTTT.

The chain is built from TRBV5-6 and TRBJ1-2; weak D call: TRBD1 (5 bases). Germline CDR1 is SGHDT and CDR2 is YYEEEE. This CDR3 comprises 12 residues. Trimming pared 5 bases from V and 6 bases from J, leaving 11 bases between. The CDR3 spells CASSYPGNGYTF. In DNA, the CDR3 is TGTGCCAGCAGTTACCCAGGGAATGGCTACACCTTC.

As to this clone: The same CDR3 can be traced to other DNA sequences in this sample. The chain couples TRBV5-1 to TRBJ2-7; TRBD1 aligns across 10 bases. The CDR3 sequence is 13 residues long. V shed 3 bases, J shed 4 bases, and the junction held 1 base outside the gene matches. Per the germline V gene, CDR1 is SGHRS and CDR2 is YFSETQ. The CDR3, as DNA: TGCGCCAGCAGCTGGACAGGGGGTTACGAGCAGTACTTC. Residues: CASSWTGGYEQYF. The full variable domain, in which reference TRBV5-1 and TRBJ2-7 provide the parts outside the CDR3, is KAGVTQTPRYLIKTRGQQVTLSCSPISGHRSVSWYQQTPGQGLQFLFEYFSETQRNKGNFPGRFSGRQFSNSRSEMNVSTLELGDSALYLCASSWTGGYEQYFGPGTRLTVT.